This TCR beta chain was recorded in a study of T cells in Graves' hyperthyroidism and ophthalmopathy. General study results and limits: The model forecast ophthalmopathy, anticipating it by a median approximately 6.1 months before onset.

Template material for amplifying TCR beta CDR3 regions consisted of RNA transcripts. In the first-round RT-PCR of the TCR CDR3, the HTBI primer set was used. MiXCR, applied by TCRdb to the multiplex PCR reads, yields one record per CDR3 protein. The sample records roughly 500,000 distinct CDR3 sequences, 35% to 50% being singletons. As to this clonotype: Its antigen is not known.

Germline V gene lookup returns CDR1 DFQATT and CDR2 SNEGSKA (reference sequence). The CDR3 has 14 amino acids. J was trimmed by 7 bases and V by 3 bases; bases with no gene match: 8. This TCR was recovered from an adult woman with Graves' disease, either hyperthyroidism or ophthalmopathy (not recorded which). The chain joins TRBV20-1 to TRBJ1-1; 10 bases match TRBD1. The sample was peripheral blood or thyroid tissue (not recorded which). The CDR3 DNA reads TGCAGTGCTAGGGACGCCGGGACAGGGGATGAAGCTTTCTTT. Protein: CSARDAGTGDEAFF.